This T cell receptor beta chain was profiled in a study of CD8+ T cells in alopecia areata. Study summary: Once tofacitinib had been taken for 6 to 18 months, 6 months off drug followed.

Sequencing templates came from extracted RNA that was reverse transcribed into cDNA. Produced via immunoSEQ multiplex PCR; TCRdb's table is partial and in-frame only. The sample carries more than 150,000 clones, 55% to 70% recorded once. This CDR3 is built from 8 residues. In germline, CDR1 is SQVTM, CDR2 ANQGSEA. Trimming took 7 bases from V and 12 from J, leaving 9 bases between them. Treatment reported: oral pan-JAK inhibitor, 5-10 mg twice daily. Separation by sorting yielded CD4+ and CD8+ T cells from PBMCs. The chain recombines TRBV29-1 with TRBJ1-2; no firm D call. Sample: CD4+ T cells sorted from blood, taken at week 4, from a patient treated with tofacitinib. This TCR was sampled from a human donor with alopecia areata. The chain's CDR3 is CSDKTNTF. The CDR3 nucleotides are TGCAGCGACAAAACTAACACCTTC.